Each of the 16 T cell receptor beta chains below was sequenced from the same sample in a study of vaccination and CD4 T cells after COVID-19. Their antigen targets remain unknown. Cultured CD4+ T cell DNA was sequenced using the Oncomine TCR Beta short-read assay. One entry per CDR3 protein results from TCRdb running MiXCR on the PCR reads. The data contain about 16,000 distinct CDR3 sequences, under 55% of them singletons. Specified time point: late sampling 161 to 241 days after vaccination in a few convalescent patients. Treatment denoted: roughly nine-day PBMC culture with coronavirus spike peptide pools or control peptides (ViraFEST assay). Source: CD4+ T cells from blood, cultured in vitro, taken about 7 months after SARS-CoV-2 vaccination. The source of these receptors is a human donor who had recovered from COVID-19.

The chain has TRBV20-1 and TRBJ2-3; the D is unclear. Germline lookup yields CDR1 DFQATT and CDR2 SNEGSKA (reference sequence). V was cut by 4 bases and J by 3 bases, with 8 bases left in between. The CDR3 runs to 12 residues. CDR3 in DNA: TGCAGTGCTACCGATAATACAGATACGCAGTATTTT. Translating it yields CSATDNTDTQYF.

This chain uses TRBV27 with TRBJ1-6; D possibly corresponds to TRBD1 (5 bases). The length of the CDR3 is 17 residues. The germline V gene has CDR1 MNHEY and CDR2 SMNVEV (reference sequence). V lost 4 bases, J lost 0 bases, and 13 bases lay in between. CDR3 loop: CASSWDSTSSYNSPLHF. CDR3 coding DNA: TGTGCCAGCAGTTGGGACTCTACGAGCTCCTATAATTCACCCCTCCACTTT.

This sequence joins TRBV7-2 and TRBJ2-5; no reliable D call. The germline gives CDR1 SGHTA, CDR2 FQGNSA. This CDR3 spans 16 amino acids. Trimming cost V 1 base and J 1 base, with 13 bases left between them. This chain's CDR3 is CASSLVARAAQETQYF. The CDR3 nucleotides are TGTGCCAGCAGCTTAGTGGCTAGGGCGGCCCAAGAGACCCAGTACTTC.

The chain is built from TRBV11-2 and TRBJ2-7, with 8 bases identical to TRBD1. V shed 5 bases, J shed 2 bases, and the junction held 17 bases outside the gene matches. The CDR3 is 18 amino acids. Germline loops: CDR1 SGHAT, CDR2 FQNNGV. The CDR3 loop is CASSPVNRDRSRPYEQYF. DNA of the CDR3: TGTGCCAGCAGCCCCGTCAACCGGGACAGGTCTAGGCCCTACGAGCAGTACTTC.

The V call is TRBV6-1, the J call TRBJ1-2; the D gene is possibly TRBD1 (6 bases). Germline lookup yields CDR1 MNHNS and CDR2 SASEGT. Trimming stripped 9 bases from V and 2 bases from J, with 19 bases between. CDR3 length equals 15 residues. In DNA form, the CDR3 reads TGTGCCAGTAACCTACAGGGCGGGAGCAACTATGGCTACACCTTC. It yields the protein CASNLQGGSNYGYTF.

This clonotype has a single count. This chain connects TRBV19 to TRBJ2-5, with 10 bases lining up with TRBD2. Germline lookup yields CDR1 LNHDA and CDR2 SQIVND (reference sequence). Trimming at V came to 5 bases and at J to 5 bases, leaving 5 bases not matched to a gene. This CDR3 spans 14 amino acids. The CDR3 nucleotides read TGTGCCAGTAGTGACCTAGCGGGAGCTGAGACCCAGTACTTC. It translates to CASSDLAGAETQYF.

This clonotype has only a few counts. This rearrangement joins TRBV20-1 to TRBJ2-7; the D is unclear. CDR1 is DFQATT, CDR2 SNEGSKA, per germline (reference sequence). The CDR3 runs to 11 residues. V shed 0 bases and J shed 7 bases, with 7 bases lying between them. The CDR3 reads CSARDFWEQYF. CDR3 in DNA: TGCAGTGCTAGAGATTTTTGGGAGCAGTACTTC.

The V and J genes are TRBV19 and TRBJ2-5; no reliable D call. Germline CDR1 and CDR2: LNHDA and SQIVND (reference sequence). The CDR3 totals 17 residues. Trimming removed 7 bases from V and 2 bases from J, with 23 bases in between. The CDR3 sequence is CASNPEHGRSSQETQYF. DNA of the CDR3: TGTGCCAGTAATCCCGAACACGGGCGGAGTTCGCAAGAGACCCAGTACTTC.

J is TRBJ1-6 and V is TRBV7-2; TRBD1 matches 7 bases. This CDR3 region has 14 residues. The germline CDR1 and CDR2 sequences are SGHTA and FQGNSA. V lost 5 bases to trimming and J lost 10 bases; unmatched junction nucleotides: 8. CDR3: CASSQTGSGSPLHF. In DNA, the CDR3 is TGTGCCAGCAGCCAGACAGGGTCGGGGTCACCCCTCCACTTT.

V gene TRBV6-4 combines with J gene TRBJ2-1; TRBD2 matches at 11 bases. The CDR3 covers 16 residues. Germline V gene sequence: CDR1 MRHNA, CDR2 SNTAGT. V lost 4 bases and J lost 5; bases outside the gene matches: 7. As DNA, the CDR3 is TGTGCCAGCAGTGCTCTCGGGACTAGCGGTAACAATGAGCAGTTCTTC. Translation: CASSALGTSGNNEQFF.

This chain links TRBV20-1 with TRBJ2-1, with 10 bases fitting TRBD2. This CDR3 contains 18 residues. The J segment lost 4 bases and the V segment lost 0 bases, leaving 12 bases of the junction unmatched. CDR1 DFQATT and CDR2 SNEGSKA come from the germline V gene (reference sequence). The CDR3 DNA is TGCAGTGCTAGAGATGAGCGGGGGGGTTTTGGTACTTACAATGAGCAGTTCTTC. Residues: CSARDERGGFGTYNEQFF.

The chain has TRBV25-1 and TRBJ1-2; 7 bases are shared with TRBD1. J was trimmed by 8 bases and V by 6 bases; bases with no gene match: 9. CDR3 length equals 13 residues. The germline V gene has CDR1 MGHDK and CDR2 SYGVNS. Written as DNA, the CDR3 is TGTGCCAGCAGCCTCGGACAGGAAAGGGGCTACACCTTC. Translated, it gives CASSLGQERGYTF.

The rearrangement uses TRBV20-1 and TRBJ2-3, with a tentative D call TRBD1 (6 bases). The germline V and J ends were trimmed by 3 bases and 6 bases, with 16 bases remaining between them. Germline CDR1 and CDR2: DFQATT and SNEGSKA (reference sequence). CDR3 size: 14 residues. CDR3 residues: CSARISRGFDTQYF. The CDR3 coding sequence is TGCAGTGCTAGGATAAGCAGGGGTTTCGATACGCAGTATTTT.

The V call is TRBV20-1, the J call TRBJ2-3; D is possibly TRBD2 (6 bases). The germline V gene encodes CDR1 DFQATT and CDR2 SNEGSKA (reference sequence). CDR3 length: 13 amino acids. V lost 5 bases and J lost 4, with 13 bases in between. The CDR3 spells CSAPTRLADTQYF. In DNA form, the CDR3 reads TGCAGTGCTCCCACTCGACTAGCAGATACGCAGTATTTT.

The rearrangement links TRBV20-1 to TRBJ2-3; tentative D call: TRBD2 (5 bases). The ends were cut back, 1 base at V and 4 bases at J, with 12 bases in the middle. Germline values: CDR1 DFQATT, CDR2 SNEGSKA (reference sequence). The CDR3 totals 14 residues. CDR3 DNA sequence: TGCAGTGCTAGAGCCAGCCTAGCCCCAGATACGCAGTATTTT. This encodes CSARASLAPDTQYF.

V and J are TRBV29-1 and TRBJ2-7; weak D call: TRBD2 (6 bases). Germline V gene data show CDR1 as SQVTM and CDR2 as ANQGSEA. This CDR3 region has 12 residues. V was clipped by 7 bases and J by 1 base, with 11 bases between them. The CDR3 sequence is CSAGEKSYEQYF. The CDR3 bases are TGCAGCGCGGGGGAGAAGTCCTACGAGCAGTACTTC.